Below, one T cell receptor (beta chain) is given with its context. The limits of the CDR3 on the DNA are not certain, so only TCRdb's listed CDR3 is given. Original analysis: After removing out-of-frame reads, around 2,100,000 distinct TCRbeta sequences remained. Assay used: immunoSEQ multiplex PCR; TCRdb lists only in-frame clones, some missing. D and trimming come from the DNA, and the V and J calls and clone size come from that table. This sample has 61,000 or so clones, with over 70% found just once. The sort gate was single viable CD3+CD4+CD8-CD45RO+ cells for memory CD4+ T cells. CD4+ T cells were isolated by positive magnetic selection. The record originates from a study of memory CD4+ T cells and cytomegalovirus serostatus. For the study at large: Healthy Belgian adult donors included nine or ten CMV-positive and 24 CMV-negative people.

The CDR3 is 16 amino acids long, termini counted. Germline V gene lookup returns CDR1 MNHNY and CDR2 SVGAGI (reference sequence). Sequenced material: memory CD4+ T cells from blood. The chain has TRBV6-6 and TRBJ1-6; the listed D gene, TRBD1, was not tested against the DNA. The sequence derives from an adult in good health and CMV-seronegative. Some clones in this sample may be carry-over from other donors' samples. The CDR3 sequence: CASSSSDRDYNSPLHF.